This T cell receptor beta chain was identified in a study of regulatory T cells in long-lasting Graves disease (dated by TCRdb to the early 2020s). Turning to the overall study: Antithyroid drugs had been taken for less than 3 months by newly diagnosed Graves' disease patients. Peripheral blood TCR sequencing and RNA sequencing compared persistent Graves' disease patients with newly diagnosed Graves' disease patients. The study was registered as a clinical trial and conducted in China. TCR sequencing covered some 13 persistent and approximately 20 newly diagnosed Graves' disease patients, about 35 samples in total. What the research found in general, with its limitations: Preferential use of TRBV28, TRBJ1-2 and TRBJ2-5 was observed in persistent disease, whereas TRBV20-1 and TRBJ2-1 were favored in newly diagnosed disease. Lower TCR Shannon entropy and fewer highly expanded clones were observed in persistent Graves' disease patients than in newly diagnosed patients, which suggested clonal expansion. Only the TCR beta chain was sequenced and analyzed. The study examined only peripheral blood because the primary lesion, thyroid tissue, could not be accessed. The authors acknowledged the small sample size as a limitation that may reduce accuracy. More public clonotypes were shared among persistent patients (about 2,800) than among newly diagnosed patients (966).

V lost 3 bases and J lost 0 bases, and the count of bases not matched to a germline gene is 5. CDR1 and CDR2 (SGHTA, FQGNSA) derive from the germline V gene. The CDR3 sequence holds 16 residues, the cysteine and phenylalanine included. The CDR3 DNA has 48 bases and is translated from base 1. As regards this clonotype: Its antigen remains undetermined. This may be a read error: a much more frequent sequence differs by one nucleotide.

The library was obtained by multiplex PCR. Data came from an Illumina HiSeq 4000. To build TCR beta libraries, CDR3 regions were amplified by Arm-PCR using iRepertoire HTBI primers. Before sequencing, the PCR products underwent gel purification. The authors' analysis ran thus. Across samples, 60 to 70 TRBV and 13 to 15 TRBJ segments were identified and used for gene usage analysis of CDR3 amino acid clonotypes. Filtered high-quality paired reads were merged into contigs using COPE and FqMerger. Contigs were aligned with BLAST to IMGT TRBV, TRBD and TRBJ reference genes, and CDR3 was defined per IMGT. Clonotypes above 0.1% frequency were classified as highly expanded clones. Repertoire diversity was measured by Shannon entropy, and V-J evenness by the Gini coefficient. A clonotype was considered public if more than one individual shared it. TCRdb reprocessing: public reads trimmed at Q25 with fastp, clones called with MiXCR, in-frame beta chains kept. Merged by CDR3 protein, the rows form single entries marked with the most common genes and DNA. The V and J calls reflect TCRdb's pipeline rather than the authors' work. The sample table lists under 700,000 distinct CDR3 sequences, around 15% of them with a count of one. 25% of the sample goes to the ten largest clones.

What the time point label conveys for this sample: newly diagnosed GD, antithyroid drugs for less than 3 months. RNA was extracted from PBMCs in TRIzol for both TCR sequencing and RNA sequencing. Graves' disease was diagnosed according to American Thyroid Association guidelines. Patients were recruited from an endocrinology department in Xi'an, China. Each patient gave about 9.1 milliliters of peripheral blood, collected in an EDTA anticoagulant tube. PBMCs were isolated by Ficoll Paque Plus density gradient separation without further T cell sorting. An Agilent 2100 Bioanalyzer and agarose gel were used to assess RNA quality, and a NanoDrop 2000 was used to measure RNA concentration. The sample was also linked to a second study, of T cells in Graves' hyperthyroidism and ophthalmopathy. The second publication reports: Graves' hyperthyroidism was defined as stable when no progression to ophthalmopathy occurred over 18 months of follow-up. Hyperthyroidism patients were newly diagnosed, had a disease duration of under 2 months, and were aged 18 to 65 years. Any patient with an uncontrolled infection, another autoimmune disease, pregnancy or lactation was excluded. Diagnoses were established on the basis of clinical symptoms, serum thyroxine and TRAb, thyroid ultrasound, and orbital computed tomography. For the first round of RT-PCR on the TCR CDR3, the HTBI primer set was used together with the Qiagen OneStep RT-PCR kit. Most expanded thyroid clonotypes (frequency above 0.001) were also found in blood, which suggests that blood repertoires may mirror thyroid immune responses. Ophthalmopathy was separated from stable hyperthyroidism by a 13 V-J signature model, with around 90% sensitivity and about 81% specificity obtained in cross-validation and 80%/75% obtained in testing. In validation, the model predicted progression to ophthalmopathy with approximately 71% sensitivity and approximately 72% specificity, a median of 6.5 months before onset. TCR V-J signatures able to tell the groups apart were searched for in a discovery cohort of 90 to 100 patients, of whom approximately 40 had Graves' ophthalmopathy and roughly 58 had stable Graves' hyperthyroidism. Prospective prediction of ophthalmopathy was tested in an independent validation cohort consisting of some 18 hyperthyroidism patients and around 17 patients who later progressed to ophthalmopathy. The approximately 100 discovery patients were randomly divided into training and test sets at a 7:3 ratio. The study also compared thyroid tissue and blood T-cell repertoires from roughly six Graves' hyperthyroidism patients. Once sampling was done, hyperthyroidism patients were given methimazole at a starting dose of 30 mg daily, whereas ophthalmopathy patients were given high-dose intravenous methylprednisolone. The libraries were constructed in a second round of multiplex PCR and then size-selected and purified. The libraries were sequenced on an Illumina HiSeq2000 using paired-end 100 bp reads. SOAPnuke was used to process the raw data, with reads discarded if the reads contained adapters or uncalled bases, had a mean Phred below 15, or lacked an exact constant-primer or identifier match. COPE v1.2.5 was used to merge the high-quality paired reads, and each unique nucleotide sequence was defined as a clonotype. Clonotypes were aligned to IMGT TRBV, TRBD and TRBJ reference segments using MiTCR v1.1. The analysis included only V-J combinations with a frequency above 0.0001, which together covered 99.2% of the repertoires. The TCS score was defined as the ratio of F50 (clonal expansion) to E x V (chaos), calculated using BLOSUM62-based TCRdist between CDR3 peptides within each V-J. Welch's t-statistics and random forest reduced 500 to 650 V-J features to 10 to 15, which were used in a naive Bayes classifier (R e1071). No statistical method was used to fix the sample size in advance, and group allocation was not hidden from the investigators. According to the paper, TCR Vbeta CDR3 sequencing was carried out on about 140 peripheral blood samples, which came from approximately 43 ophthalmopathy, approximately 72 hyperthyroidism and 17 progressor patients.

This clonotype originated in a woman between 40 and 65 years old with Graves disease. Donor details come from another sample of the same person, matched by shared clones. Specimen: peripheral blood mononuclear cells (PBMCs), collected at new diagnosis, from a patient treated with antithyroid drugs. Recombination linked TRBV7-2 to TRBJ1-1; 9 central bases correspond to TRBD1. The sequenced DNA: TGTGCCAGCAGCTTTGACAGGGGGATAGTGAACACTGAAGCTTTCTTT. The encoded protein is CASSFDRGIVNTEAFF.